This T cell receptor beta chain appears in the sequencing data of a study of blood T cells in healthy people across ages. Donors were healthy Caucasian individuals from Russia aged about 6 to 90. The CDR3 has 16 residues. Germline-derived CDR1 and CDR2 are SGHTA and FQGNSA. Trimming took 0 bases from V and 4 from J, leaving 15 bases between them. For the second PCR, which ran for roughly 7 to 11 cycles, a sample-barcoded 5' primer and a J-beta primer mix were used. MiXCR, run by TCRdb on the 5' RACE reads, gives a single entry per CDR3 protein. In the table there are 1 million to 1.2 million distinct CDR3 sequences, around two fifths of which are singletons. The sample holds a few counts of this clonotype.

The sequencing sample was made of blood. V usage is TRBV7-2 and J usage is TRBJ1-1; a weak D match, TRBD1 (5 bases). The receptor was derived from a man younger than 30 in good health. The CDR3 loop reads CASSLAGGQGSTEAFF. DNA for the CDR3: TGTGCCAGCAGCTTAGCAGGAGGGCAGGGCAGCACTGAAGCTTTCTTT.